This T cell receptor (beta chain) was observed in a study of human T cells and chemical hapten exposure (dated by TCRdb to 2020 to 2023). Study-wide context: For sensitization, 2% DPC in acetone was applied to a roughly 2 cm by roughly 2 cm area of upper inner arm skin. The mostly female patient cohort included alopecia areata with under or over 50% scalp involvement, alopecia totalis and alopecia universalis. The study tracked peripheral blood TCR repertoire changes in vivo during primary and secondary sensitization to the hapten diphenylcyclopropenone (DPC) in alopecia patients. Throughout the study period of about 23 weeks, patients also received therapeutic DPC doses to the scalp every week. Patch testing was done on the upper back using Finn chambers containing 0.01% DPC, and results were scored after 6 days according to International Contact Dermatitis Research Group standards. Blood samples were taken from patients before sensitization (week 0) and at 2, 6 and about 24 weeks after DPC sensitization. Twenty-nine alopecia patients gave blood for TCR sequencing at one to four time points (pre-sensitization, 2, 6 and 24 weeks). The libraries were sequenced as a pool, and the TCR yield per sample differed mostly because of small variations in library volumes within the pool. What the authors observed across the whole study: Because all patients had alopecia, a presumed autoimmune disease, the immune response of the patients might differ from that of healthy individuals. Patch test score was positively correlated with the number of PT1 expanded TCRs, with significance at thresholds 8, 16 and 32 but not at 4. After repeated subsampling, changes were observed in the strength of the expansion versus patch-test correlation and in the threshold at which the correlation became significant. DPC sensitization did not change the number of TCRs with a frequency above 1 in 1000, and there was no evidence of changes in global repertoire structure. Compared with pre-sensitization or healthy control sets, expanded TCRs formed significantly more large CDR3 similarity clusters, which is consistent with antigen-driven responses.

This specimen's time point label, per the study, means: pre-sensitization, week 0. Sample treatment or condition, as interpreted from the label and publication: therapeutic diphenylcyclopropenone sensitization with weekly scalp DPC. Blood at each patch-test visit was drawn before the patch test was applied. Patients were considered eligible if aged 18 to 70, diagnosed with alopecia and deemed suitable for DPC therapy, and patients were excluded if pregnant. Total RNA was isolated from unfractionated whole blood collected in Tempus Blood RNA tubes. To prepare the library, RACE was applied. The run used a NextSeq 500. During library preparation, unique molecular identifiers were attached to individual cDNA molecules so that TCRs could be counted in a quantitative, reproducible way. For every blood RNA sample, sequencing covered both the TCR alpha and TCR beta chains. On the study's bioinformatics: The median number of TCRs per sample was 95,638, ranging from roughly 20,000 to 700,000. V, J and CDR3 annotation of the TCR reads was carried out using the Decombinator software suite. To make PS versus PT1 abundance plots, every sample was subsampled to the same number of TCRs (28,000). TCRs were defined as expanded if absent before sensitization and observed at least eight times at the 2-week time point. TCRdb passed the public sequencing reads through fastp at Q25 and MiXCR, retaining productive beta sequences. CDR3 protein duplicates are merged, each entry listing the most common genes and DNA. For this entry, the V and J calls and clone size follow TCRdb and not the study's own pipeline. Here the sample has 200,000 to 300,000 distinct CDR3 sequences; approximately 8.6% occur a single time. Less than 3% of the sample lies in the top ten.

The table lists this clonotype with a few counts. The clone's antigen remains unknown. Base quality data are lacking; no much larger clone is found one base away. The CDR3 sequence holds 14 residues, the cysteine and phenylalanine included. Only the CDR3 region is kept as DNA, spanning 42 bases read in frame from base 1. Cut back by 4 bases and 0 bases, the V and J ends lie 10 bases apart. The germline V gene (reference sequence) gives CDR1 as SGHNT and CDR2 as YYREEE. This clonotype originated in a woman aged 35 to 49 with alopecia areata. Some clones in this sample may be carry-over from other donors' samples. The sample was whole blood, taken in connection with sensitization to the hapten diphenylcyclopropenone (DPC). This chain joins TRBV5-4 to TRBJ1-1; the D gene assignment is ambiguous. The bases are TGTGCCAGCAGCCGGGGAAACATGAACACTGAAGCTTTCTTT. This encodes CASSRGNMNTEAFF.